This T cell receptor beta chain was identified in a study of blood T cell repertoires in COVID-19. Study details: COVID-19 samples, acute and convalescent, were from the United States, Italy and Spain.

As originally analysed: Nucleated cell number was recorded as an estimate derived from reference gene primer amplification. Sequenced by immunoSEQ multiplex PCR; TCRdb stores in-frame clones only, minus some. V, J and clone size reflect that table, while D and trimming were determined from the DNA. This sample has approximately 160,000 clones, with approximately 86% found just once. Those enrolled in Seattle joined during active infection and were followed longitudinally afterward. CDR3 size: 13 residues. Trimming took 1 base from V and 14 from J, leaving 17 bases between them. Germline V gives CDR1 SGHTA, CDR2 FQGNSA.

The sample taken for sequencing was peripheral blood. The source of this sequence is a man aged 60 to 69 with COVID-19, enrolled during active disease. The chain combines TRBV7-2 with TRBJ1-2; D ambiguous. CDR3 loop: CASSLELGRVATF. Here the CDR3 DNA reads TGTGCCAGCAGCTTAGAACTCGGGAGGGTAGCAACCTTC.